This TCR beta chain was captured by sequencing in a study of CDR3 diversity in severe acne. TCRdb recomputed calls from the PCR reads with MiXCR, one row per CDR3 protein. The sample includes 65,000 to 95,000 distinct CDR3 sequences, around 50% of them seen just once. The sequence was collected from a male donor in good health, without acne. The source material was blood.

CDR3 protein: CASSAGQFQETQYF. The DNA of the CDR3 is TGTGCCAGTAGTGCAGGACAGTTTCAAGAGACCCAGTACTTC. The chain couples TRBV19 to TRBJ2-5; D might be TRBD1 (6 bases). Trimming removed 5 bases from V and 2 bases from J, with 12 bases in between. CDR3 length: 14 residues. Germline V CDR1 and CDR2: LNHDA, SQIVND (reference sequence).